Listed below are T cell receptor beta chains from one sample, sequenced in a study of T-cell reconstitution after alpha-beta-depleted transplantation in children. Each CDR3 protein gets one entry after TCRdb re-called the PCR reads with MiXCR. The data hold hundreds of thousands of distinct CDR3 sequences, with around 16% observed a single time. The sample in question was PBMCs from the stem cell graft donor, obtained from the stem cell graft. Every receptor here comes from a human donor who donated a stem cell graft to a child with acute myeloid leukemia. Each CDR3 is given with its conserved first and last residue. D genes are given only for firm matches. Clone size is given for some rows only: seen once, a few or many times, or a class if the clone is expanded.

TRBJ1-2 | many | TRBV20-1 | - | TGCAGTGCTAGAGATGTCGGTATGGGCCACTATGGCTACACCTTC | CSARDVGMGHYGYTF
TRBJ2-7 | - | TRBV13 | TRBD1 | TGTGCCAGCAGTCACAGGGGGGCTTCTTCCTACGAGCAGTACTTC | CASSHRGASSYEQYF
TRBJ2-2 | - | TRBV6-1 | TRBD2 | TGTGCCAGCAGTGATTTAGCGGGGGGCCTGAACACCGGGGAGCTGTTTTTT | CASSDLAGGLNTGELFF
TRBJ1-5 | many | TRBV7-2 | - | TGTGCCAGCAGGCTAGATAGCAATCAGCCCCAGCATTTT | CASRLDSNQPQHF
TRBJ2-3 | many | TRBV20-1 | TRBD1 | TGCAGTGTCAATCTACGGACAGGGAAAGGAGATACGCAGTATTTT | CSVNLRTGKGDTQYF
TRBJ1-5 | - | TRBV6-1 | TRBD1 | TGTGCCAGCAGCCGTACAGGGGGCGGAAATCAGCCCCAGCATTTT | CASSRTGGGNQPQHF
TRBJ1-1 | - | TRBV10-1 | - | TGCGCCAGCAGTGAGCCTGGGACACTGAACACTGAAGCTTTCTTT | CASSEPGTLNTEAFF
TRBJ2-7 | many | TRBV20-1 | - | TGCAGTGCTCGGTCGGACATAGCCTACGAGCAGTACTTC | CSARSDIAYEQYF
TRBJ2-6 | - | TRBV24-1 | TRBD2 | TGTGCCACGCCCGACGGACTAGCGTCGTCTCGGGCCAACGTCCTGACTTTC | CATPDGLASSRANVLTF
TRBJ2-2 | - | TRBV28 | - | TGTGCCAGCAGTTTAAGTAGTCGGATTGCGGTCGGGGAGCTGTTTTTT | CASSLSSRIAVGELFF
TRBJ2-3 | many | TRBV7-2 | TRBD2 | TGTGCCAGCAGCTTACTAGCGGGGGCGGGCACAGATACGCAGTATTTT | CASSLLAGAGTDTQYF
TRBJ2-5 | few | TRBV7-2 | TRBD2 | TGTGCCAGCAGCTCCGCCCCGACCCCTAGCGGGGGGGCCAAGTGGTACTTC | CASSSAPTPSGGAKWYF
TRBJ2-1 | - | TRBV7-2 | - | TGTGCCAGCAGCACGTACAGCACGAGCTCCTACAATGAGCAGTTCTTC | CASSTYSTSSYNEQFF
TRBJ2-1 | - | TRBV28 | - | TGTGCCAGCAGTCCCCCAGGGATGCCCAATGAGCAGTTCTTC | CASSPPGMPNEQFF
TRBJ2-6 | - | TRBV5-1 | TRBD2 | TGCGCCAGCAGCTTGGAGCCTAGCGGAACGTCGAGCTCTGGGGCCAACGTCCTGACTTTC | CASSLEPSGTSSSGANVLTF
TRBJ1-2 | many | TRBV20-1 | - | TGCAGTGCTAGGGAGGGAAACTCTAACTATGGCTACACCTTC | CSAREGNSNYGYTF
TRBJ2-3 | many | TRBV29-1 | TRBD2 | TGCAGCGTCAGTACCGGGGGGGATACAGATACGCAGTATTTT | CSVSTGGDTDTQYF
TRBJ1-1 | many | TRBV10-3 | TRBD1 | TGTGCCATCAGTGACGGGACAGGGGGCGTGAACACTGAAGCTTTCTTT | CAISDGTGGVNTEAFF
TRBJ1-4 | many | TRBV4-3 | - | TGCGCCAGCAGCCAAGTGCCGACGTGGCAAATGGAGGAAAAACTGTTTTTT | CASSQVPTWQMEEKLFF
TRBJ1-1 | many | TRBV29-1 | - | TGCAGCGTTGATAACAGGGTGGGGAAAACTGAAGCTTTCTTT | CSVDNRVGKTEAFF
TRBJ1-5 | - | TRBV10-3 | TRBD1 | TGTGCCATCAGTGGAGGGGGCAGTCAGCCCCAGCATTTT | CAISGGGSQPQHF
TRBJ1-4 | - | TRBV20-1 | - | TGCAGTGCTTCGAACGGACCCTCGGCAGGGAAACTGTTTTTT | CSASNGPSAGKLFF
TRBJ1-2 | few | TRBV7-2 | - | TGTGCCAGCAGCCAGGCCGGGACGGCCTATGGCTACACCTTC | CASSQAGTAYGYTF
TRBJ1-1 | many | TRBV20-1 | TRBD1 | TGCAGTGCTAGGGCAGGGGGCGCGGAACTGACTTTCTTT | CSARAGGAELTFF
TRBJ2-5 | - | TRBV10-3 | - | TGTGCCATCAGTGAAGGGGCTAGCGGAGGGGGAGAGACCCAGTACTTC | CAISEGASGGGETQYF
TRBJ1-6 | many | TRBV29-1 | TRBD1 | TGCAGCGTCGGACAGGGTGGAAATTCACCCCTCCACTTT | CSVGQGGNSPLHF
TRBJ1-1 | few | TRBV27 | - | TGTGCCAGCATGAAGGGCCCTGAAGCTTTCTTT | CASMKGPEAFF
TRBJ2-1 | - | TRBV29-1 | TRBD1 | TGCAGCGCCGGGACAGGGACCAGTAAGGGGCAGTTCTTC | CSAGTGTSKGQFF
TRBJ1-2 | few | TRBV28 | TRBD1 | TGTGCCAGTAGACAGGGCGGCTATGGCTACACCTTC | CASRQGGYGYTF
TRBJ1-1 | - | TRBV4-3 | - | TGCGCCAGCAGCCAATGGACCCGAGACACTGAAGCTTTCTTT | CASSQWTRDTEAFF
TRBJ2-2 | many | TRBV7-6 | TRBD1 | TGTGCCAGCAGCTTTGAGGGGGCAGGAAGGACCGGGGAGCTGTTTTTT | CASSFEGAGRTGELFF
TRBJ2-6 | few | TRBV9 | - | TGTGCCACCAGTAGTTCTAGACACTCTGGGGCCAACGTCCTGACTTTC | CATSSSRHSGANVLTF
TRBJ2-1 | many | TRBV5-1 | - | TGCGCCAGCAGCTTTGGACGAAACAATGAGCAGTTCTTC | CASSFGRNNEQFF
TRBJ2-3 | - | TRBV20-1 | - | TGCAGTGCTAGAGATCTAATGGGGCCGAAAACAGATACGCAGTATTTT | CSARDLMGPKTDTQYF
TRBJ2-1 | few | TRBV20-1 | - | TGCAGTGGGGAGGAGGGGGTCGATGAGCAGTTCTTC | CSGEEGVDEQFF
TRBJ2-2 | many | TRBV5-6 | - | TGTGCCAGCAGCTTGAAAGGGGCTAACACCGGGGAGCTGTTTTTT | CASSLKGANTGELFF
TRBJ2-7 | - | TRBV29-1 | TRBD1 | TGCAGCGTTTTCTCCACCGGGACAGGCTTCACCTACGAGCAGTACTTC | CSVFSTGTGFTYEQYF
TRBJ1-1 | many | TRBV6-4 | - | TGTGCCAGCAGCCGGGGCGGGGGCACTGAAGCTTTCTTT | CASSRGGGTEAFF
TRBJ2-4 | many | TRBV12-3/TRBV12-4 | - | TGTGCCAGCAGCCCGGGACGGGCCAAAAACATTCAGTACTTC | CASSPGRAKNIQYF
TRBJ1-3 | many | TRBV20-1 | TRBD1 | TGCAGTGCCCCCGGACAGGGCGAAAACACCATATATTTT | CSAPGQGENTIYF
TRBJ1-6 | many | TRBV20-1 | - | TGCAGTGCTAGAGATTGGCAGGGGAATTCACCCCTCCACTTT | CSARDWQGNSPLHF
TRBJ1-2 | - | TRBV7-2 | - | TGTGCCAGCAGTACGGACGGCTTCTATGGCTACACCTTC | CASSTDGFYGYTF
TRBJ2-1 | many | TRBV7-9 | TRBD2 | TGTGCCAGCAGGGGACTAGCGGGGAACAATGAGCAGTTCTTC | CASRGLAGNNEQFF
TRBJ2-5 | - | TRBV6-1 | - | TGTGCCAGCAGTGAACAGATGGCGGAGACCCAGTACTTC | CASSEQMAETQYF
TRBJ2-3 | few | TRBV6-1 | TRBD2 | TGTGCCAGCAGTGAAGCTCGGGGGGGTGGGGGCACAGATACGCAGTATTTT | CASSEARGGGGTDTQYF